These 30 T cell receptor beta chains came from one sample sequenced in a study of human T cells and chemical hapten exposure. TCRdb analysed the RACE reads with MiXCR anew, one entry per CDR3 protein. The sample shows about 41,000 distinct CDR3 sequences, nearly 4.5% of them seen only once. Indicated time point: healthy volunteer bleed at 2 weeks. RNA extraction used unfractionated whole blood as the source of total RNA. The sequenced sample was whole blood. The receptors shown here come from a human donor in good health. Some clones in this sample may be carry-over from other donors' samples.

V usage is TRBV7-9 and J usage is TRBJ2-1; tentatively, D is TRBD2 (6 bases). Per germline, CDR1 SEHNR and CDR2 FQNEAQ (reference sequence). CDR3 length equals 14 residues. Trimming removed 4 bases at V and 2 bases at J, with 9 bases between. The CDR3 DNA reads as TGTGCCAGCAGCTCTCGGGGGACCTACAATGAGCAGTTCTTC. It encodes CASSSRGTYNEQFF.

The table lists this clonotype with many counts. The CDR3 spells CASSLLQGTAYEQYF. The CDR3, as DNA: TGTGCCAGCAGTTTATTGCAGGGGACCGCCTACGAGCAGTACTTC. This chain connects TRBV28 to TRBJ2-7; maybe TRBD1 (6 bases). Between the trimmed V and J ends, which lost 1 base and 2 bases, there was a span of 12 bases. The CDR3 is 15 amino acids. CDR1 is MDHEN and CDR2 is SYDVKM in the germline V gene.

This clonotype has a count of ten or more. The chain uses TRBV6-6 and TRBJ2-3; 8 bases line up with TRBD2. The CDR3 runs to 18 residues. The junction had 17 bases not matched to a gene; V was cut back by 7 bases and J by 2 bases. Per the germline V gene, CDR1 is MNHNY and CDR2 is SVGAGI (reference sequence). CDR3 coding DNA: TGTGCCAGCACTAGAGAGGTGCCAGCGGGAGAAGACACAGATACGCAGTATTTT. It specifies CASTREVPAGEDTDTQYF.

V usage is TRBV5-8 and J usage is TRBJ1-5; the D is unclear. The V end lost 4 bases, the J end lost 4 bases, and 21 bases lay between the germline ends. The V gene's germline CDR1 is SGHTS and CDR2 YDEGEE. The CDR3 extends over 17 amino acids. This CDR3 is CASSGSGVGLFNQPQHF. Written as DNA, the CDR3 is TGTGCCAGCAGCGGGAGCGGAGTTGGGCTCTTTAATCAGCCCCAGCATTTT.

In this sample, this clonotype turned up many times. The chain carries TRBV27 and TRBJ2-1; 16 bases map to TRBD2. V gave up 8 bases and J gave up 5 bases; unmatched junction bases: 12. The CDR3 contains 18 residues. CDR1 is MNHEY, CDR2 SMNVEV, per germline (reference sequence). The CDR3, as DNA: TGTGCCAGCGGGACTAGCGGGAGGGCCAGGTTAATCGACAATGAGCAGTTCTTC. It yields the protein CASGTSGRARLIDNEQFF.

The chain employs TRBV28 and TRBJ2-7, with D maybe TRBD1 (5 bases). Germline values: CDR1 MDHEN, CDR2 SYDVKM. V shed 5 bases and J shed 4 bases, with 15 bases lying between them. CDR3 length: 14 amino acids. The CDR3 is CASSPTGHPYEQYF. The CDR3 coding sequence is TGTGCCAGCAGTCCGACCGGACATCCTTACGAGCAGTACTTC.

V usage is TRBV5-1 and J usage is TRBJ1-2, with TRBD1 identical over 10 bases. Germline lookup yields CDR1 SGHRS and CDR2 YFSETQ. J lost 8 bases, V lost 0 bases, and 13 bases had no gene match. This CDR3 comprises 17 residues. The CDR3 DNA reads TGCGCCAGCAGCTTGGGGGACAGGGGCCCGGAGAGGGTCGGCTACACCTTC. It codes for CASSLGDRGPERVGYTF.

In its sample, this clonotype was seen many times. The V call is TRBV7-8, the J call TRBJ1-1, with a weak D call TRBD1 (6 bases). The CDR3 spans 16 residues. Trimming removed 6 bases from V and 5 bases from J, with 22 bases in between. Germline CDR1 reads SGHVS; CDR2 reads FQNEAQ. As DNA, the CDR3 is TGTGCCAGCAGGGGGTATCTGGCGGGGGCTAGGACTGAAGCTTTCTTT. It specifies CASRGYLAGARTEAFF.

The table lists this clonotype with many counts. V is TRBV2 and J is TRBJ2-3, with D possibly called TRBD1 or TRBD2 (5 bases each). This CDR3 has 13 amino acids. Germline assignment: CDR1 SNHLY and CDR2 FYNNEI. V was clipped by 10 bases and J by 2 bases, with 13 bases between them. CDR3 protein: CATQGPFTDTQYF. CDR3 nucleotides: TGTGCCACCCAGGGACCATTCACAGATACGCAGTATTTT.

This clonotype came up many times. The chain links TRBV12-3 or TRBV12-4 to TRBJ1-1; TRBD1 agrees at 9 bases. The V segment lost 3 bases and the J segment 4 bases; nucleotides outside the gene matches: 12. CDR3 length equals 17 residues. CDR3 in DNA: TGTGCCAGCAGTTTCTCTGGGACAGGGCGTGTGGTCACTGAAGCTTTCTTT. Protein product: CASSFSGTGRVVTEAFF.

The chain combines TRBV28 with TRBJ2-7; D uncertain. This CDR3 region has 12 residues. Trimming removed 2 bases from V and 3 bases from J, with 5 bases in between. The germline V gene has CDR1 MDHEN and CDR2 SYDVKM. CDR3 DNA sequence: TGTGCCAGCAGTTTAAACAGCTACGAGCAGTACTTC. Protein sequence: CASSLNSYEQYF.

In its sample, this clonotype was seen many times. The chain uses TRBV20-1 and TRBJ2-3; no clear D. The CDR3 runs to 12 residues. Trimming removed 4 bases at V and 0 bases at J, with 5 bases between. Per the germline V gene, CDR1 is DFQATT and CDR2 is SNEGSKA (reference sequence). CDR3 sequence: CSATGSTDTQYF. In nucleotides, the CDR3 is TGCAGTGCTACCGGGAGCACAGATACGCAGTATTTT.

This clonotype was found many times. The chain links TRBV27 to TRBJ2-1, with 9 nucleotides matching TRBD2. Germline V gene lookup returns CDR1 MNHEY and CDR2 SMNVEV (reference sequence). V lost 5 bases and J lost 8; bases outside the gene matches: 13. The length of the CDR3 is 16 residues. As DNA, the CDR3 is TGTGCCAGCAGTGGGCAGTTAGCGGGAGTCTTGTATGAGCAGTTCTTC. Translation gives CASSGQLAGVLYEQFF.

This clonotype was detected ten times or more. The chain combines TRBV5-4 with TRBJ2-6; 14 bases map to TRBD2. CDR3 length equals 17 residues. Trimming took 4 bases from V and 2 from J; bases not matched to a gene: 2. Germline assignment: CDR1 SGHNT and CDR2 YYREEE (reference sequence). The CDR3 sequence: CASSEGLAGAGANVLTF. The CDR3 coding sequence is TGTGCCAGCAGCGAGGGACTAGCGGGAGCTGGGGCCAACGTCCTGACTTTC. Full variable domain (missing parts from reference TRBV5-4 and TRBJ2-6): ETGVTQSPTHLIKTRGQQVTLRCSSQSGHNTVSWYQQALGQGPQFIFQYYREEENGRGNFPPRFSGLQFPNYSSELNVNALELDDSALYLCASSEGLAGAGANVLTFGAGSRLTVL.

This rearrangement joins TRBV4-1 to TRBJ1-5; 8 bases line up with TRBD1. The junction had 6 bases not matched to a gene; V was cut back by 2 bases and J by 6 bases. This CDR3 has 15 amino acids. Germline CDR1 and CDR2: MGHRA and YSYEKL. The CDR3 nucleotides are TGCGCCAGCAGCCAAACAGGACAGGGAGGTCAGCCCCAGCATTTT. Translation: CASSQTGQGGQPQHF.

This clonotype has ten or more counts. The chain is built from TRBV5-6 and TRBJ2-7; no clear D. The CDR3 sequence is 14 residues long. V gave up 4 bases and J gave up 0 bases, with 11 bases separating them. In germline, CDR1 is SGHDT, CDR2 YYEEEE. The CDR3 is CASSAGPVSYEQYF. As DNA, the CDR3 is TGTGCCAGCAGCGCCGGGCCCGTCTCCTACGAGCAGTACTTC.

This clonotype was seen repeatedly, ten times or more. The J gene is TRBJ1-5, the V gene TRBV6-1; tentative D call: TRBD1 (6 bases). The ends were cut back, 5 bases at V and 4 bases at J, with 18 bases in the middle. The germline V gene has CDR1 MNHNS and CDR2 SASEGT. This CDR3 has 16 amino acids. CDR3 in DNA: TGTGCCAGCAGTCAAATCGCGGGGGCAGGAAATCAGCCCCAGCATTTT. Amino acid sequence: CASSQIAGAGNQPQHF.

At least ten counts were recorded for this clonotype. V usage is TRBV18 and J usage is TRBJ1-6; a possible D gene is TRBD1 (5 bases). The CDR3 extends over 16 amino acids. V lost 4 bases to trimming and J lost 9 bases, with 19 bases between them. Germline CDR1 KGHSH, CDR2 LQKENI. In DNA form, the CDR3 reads TGTGCCAGCTCACAGACAGCCACCGCCGTCTTTTCACCCCTCCACTTT. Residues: CASSQTATAVFSPLHF.

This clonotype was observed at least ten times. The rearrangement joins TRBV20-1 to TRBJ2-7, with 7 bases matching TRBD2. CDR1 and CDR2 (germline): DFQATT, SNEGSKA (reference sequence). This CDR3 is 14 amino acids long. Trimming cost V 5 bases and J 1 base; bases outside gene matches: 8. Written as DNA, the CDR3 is TGCAGTGCTCGGGCGGGGGTCCAATCCTACGAGCAGTACTTC. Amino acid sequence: CSARAGVQSYEQYF.

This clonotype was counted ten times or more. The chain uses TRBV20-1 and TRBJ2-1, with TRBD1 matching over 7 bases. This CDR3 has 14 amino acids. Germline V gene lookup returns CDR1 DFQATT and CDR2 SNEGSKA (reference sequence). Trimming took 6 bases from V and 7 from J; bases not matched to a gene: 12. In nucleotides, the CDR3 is TGCAGTGCCACAAGACAGGGTCGTTCGAATGAGCAGTTCTTC. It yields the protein CSATRQGRSNEQFF.

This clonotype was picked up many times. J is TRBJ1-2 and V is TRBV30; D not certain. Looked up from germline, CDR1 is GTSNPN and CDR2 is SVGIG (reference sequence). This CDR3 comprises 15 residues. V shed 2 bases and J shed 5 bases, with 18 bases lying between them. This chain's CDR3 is CAWSNTRRQTYGYTF. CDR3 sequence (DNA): TGTGCCTGGAGTAACACCCGGCGGCAAACTTATGGCTACACCTTC.

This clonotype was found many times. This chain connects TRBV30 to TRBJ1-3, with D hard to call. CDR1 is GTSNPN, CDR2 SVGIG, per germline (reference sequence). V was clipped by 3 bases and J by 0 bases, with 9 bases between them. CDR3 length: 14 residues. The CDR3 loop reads CAWRVRGSGNTIYF. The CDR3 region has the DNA TGTGCCTGGAGGGTACGGGGCTCTGGAAACACCATATATTTT. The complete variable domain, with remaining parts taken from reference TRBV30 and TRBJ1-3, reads SQTIHQWPATLVQPVGSPLSLECTVEGTSNPNLYWYRQAAGRGLQLLFYSVGIGQISSEVPQNLSASRPQDRQFILSSKKLLLSDSGFYLCAWRVRGSGNTIYFGEGSWLTVV.

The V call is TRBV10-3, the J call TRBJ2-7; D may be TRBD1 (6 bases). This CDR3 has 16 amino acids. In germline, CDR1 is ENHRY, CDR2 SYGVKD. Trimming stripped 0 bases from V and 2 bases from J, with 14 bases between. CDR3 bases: TGTGCCATCAGTGAGTCAAGCCAGGGGCCCACCTACGAGCAGTACTTC. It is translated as CAISESSQGPTYEQYF.

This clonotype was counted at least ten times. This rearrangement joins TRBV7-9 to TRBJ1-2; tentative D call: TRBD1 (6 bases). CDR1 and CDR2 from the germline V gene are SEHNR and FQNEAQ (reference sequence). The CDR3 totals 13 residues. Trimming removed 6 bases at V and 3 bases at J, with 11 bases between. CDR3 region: CASSSHRDYGYTF. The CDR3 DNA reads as TGTGCCAGCAGTTCACACAGGGACTATGGCTACACCTTC.

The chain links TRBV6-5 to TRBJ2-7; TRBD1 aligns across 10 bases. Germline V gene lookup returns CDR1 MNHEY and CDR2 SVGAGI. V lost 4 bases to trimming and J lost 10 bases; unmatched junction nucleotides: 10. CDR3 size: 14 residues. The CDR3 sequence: CASSSGQGFSDQYF. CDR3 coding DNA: TGTGCCAGCAGTTCGGGACAGGGGTTCTCCGACCAGTACTTC.

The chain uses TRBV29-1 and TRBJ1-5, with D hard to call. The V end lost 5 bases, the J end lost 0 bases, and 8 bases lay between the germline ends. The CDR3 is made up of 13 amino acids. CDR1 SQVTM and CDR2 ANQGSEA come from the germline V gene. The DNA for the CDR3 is TGCAGCGTTAGAAATTATAGCAATCAGCCCCAGCATTTT. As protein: CSVRNYSNQPQHF.

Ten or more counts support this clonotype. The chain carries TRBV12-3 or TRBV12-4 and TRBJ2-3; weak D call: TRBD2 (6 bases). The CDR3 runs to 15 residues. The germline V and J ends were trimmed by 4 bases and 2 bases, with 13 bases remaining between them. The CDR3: CASSSGVADTDTQYF. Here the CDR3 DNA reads TGTGCCAGCAGTTCCGGGGTAGCGGACACAGATACGCAGTATTTT.

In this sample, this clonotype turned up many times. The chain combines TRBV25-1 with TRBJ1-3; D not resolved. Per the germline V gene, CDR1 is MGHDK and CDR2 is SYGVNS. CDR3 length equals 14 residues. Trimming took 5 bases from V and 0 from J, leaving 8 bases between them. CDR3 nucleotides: TGTGCCAGCAGTTCCCACGGCTCTGGAAACACCATATATTTT. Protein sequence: CASSSHGSGNTIYF.

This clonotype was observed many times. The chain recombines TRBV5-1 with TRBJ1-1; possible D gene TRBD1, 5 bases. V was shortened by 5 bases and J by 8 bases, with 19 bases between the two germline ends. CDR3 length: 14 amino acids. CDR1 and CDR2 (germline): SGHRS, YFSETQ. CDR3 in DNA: TGCGCCAGCAGTCTGGCAGGGCCTACTACCGAAGCTTTCTTT. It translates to CASSLAGPTTEAFF.

This chain's CDR3 is CASWDTEGSNQPQHF. The CDR3 region has the DNA TGTGCCAGTTGGGACACCGAAGGAAGCAATCAGCCCCAGCATTTT. This chain uses TRBV19 with TRBJ1-5; D possibly corresponds to TRBD1 (6 bases). CDR3 length: 15 amino acids. V was shortened by 8 bases and J by 1 base, with 15 bases between the two germline ends. Germline values: CDR1 LNHDA, CDR2 SQIVND (reference sequence).